The 18 T cell receptor beta chains presented below share a single source sample, sequenced in a study of cytomegalovirus exposure and HLA in healthy donors (dated by TCRdb to about 2017). Library preparation employed the immunoSEQ multiplex PCR assay. For the multiplex PCR, a mixture combining 60 forward primers for TCR Vbeta segments and 13 reverse primers for TCR Jbeta segments was used. TCRdb obtained this table from immuneACCESS and retained in-frame rearrangements with V and J assigned. These tables miss some clones; where compared with another copy, unresolved V genes account for less than half of the shortfall, and the remainder is unexplained. This sample lists approximately 79,000 clones; about 78% were detected once. The top ten constitute around 5.1% of the sample. Source material: PBMCs. The receptors derive from a male donor in good health and CMV-seropositive.

The CDR3 sequence: CAISESRAGVSYGYTF. The CDR3 DNA sequence: TGTGCCATCAGTGAGTCGAGGGCAGGCGTGAGCTATGGCTACACCTTC. This chain uses TRBV10-3 with TRBJ1-2; D not certain. CDR1 ENHRY and CDR2 SYGVKD come from the germline V gene. The CDR3 has 16 amino acids. The ends were cut back, 0 bases at V and 4 bases at J, with 15 bases in the middle.

The V and J genes are TRBV11-3 and TRBJ2-5; D unclear. Gene TRBJ2-7 matches the end of the DNA better, so the J call may be wrong. This CDR3 is 12 amino acids long. Germline lookup yields CDR1 SGHNT and CDR2 YENEEA. The CDR3 protein is CASSKDSYEQYF. The CDR3 DNA follows: TGTGCCAGCAGCAAGGACTCCTACGAGCAGTACTTC.

The CDR3: CASSHGVTGRGSYEQYF. The CDR3 DNA reads as TGCGCCAGCAGCCACGGCGTTACGGGCAGGGGGTCCTACGAGCAGTACTTC. The rearrangement links TRBV4-1 to TRBJ2-7, with 7 bases lining up with TRBD1. CDR3 length equals 17 residues. The germline V gene encodes CDR1 MGHRA and CDR2 YSYEKL. J gave up 1 base and V 3 bases, and 12 bases lay outside the gene matches.

This sequence joins TRBV5-1 and TRBJ2-1; D unresolved. This CDR3 contains 16 residues. Trimming took off 0 bases at V and 2 bases at J, with 12 bases between the two ends. Germline lookup yields CDR1 SGHRS and CDR2 YFSETQ. As DNA, the CDR3 is TGCGCCAGCAGCTTGGGCGGCGGTGGCGCCTACAATGAGCAGTTCTTC. As protein: CASSLGGGGAYNEQFF.

The chain employs TRBV9 and TRBJ1-6; 11 nucleotides line up with TRBD1. Losses at the gene ends were 4 bases for V and 9 bases for J; bases not matched to a gene: 6. Germline CDR1 reads SGDLS; CDR2 reads YYNGEE. The CDR3 is 15 amino acids. CDR3 amino acids: CASSPRTGGSSPLHF. In DNA, the CDR3 is TGTGCCAGCAGCCCACGGACAGGGGGCTCTTCACCCCTCCACTTT.

This chain joins TRBV28 and TRBJ2-4; D may be TRBD2 (5 bases). The V gene's germline CDR1 is MDHEN and CDR2 SYDVKM. The V end was cut by 4 bases, the J end by 4 bases, with 14 bases between. The CDR3 consists of 15 residues. The CDR3 protein is CASSSPLPGKNIQYF. The CDR3 DNA reads as TGTGCCAGCAGTTCTCCCTTGCCGGGGAAAAACATTCAGTACTTC.

V usage is TRBV5-6 and J usage is TRBJ1-1; 9 nucleotides agree with TRBD1. V shed 3 bases, J shed 1 base, and the junction held 4 bases outside the gene matches. Germline lookup yields CDR1 SGHDT and CDR2 YYEEEE. The CDR3 has 15 residues. The CDR3 loop reads CASSSLTGGNTEAFF. The CDR3 nucleotides are TGTGCCAGCAGCTCCCTGACAGGGGGGAACACTGAAGCTTTCTTT.

The chain has TRBV21-1 and TRBJ2-4; the table names TRBD1, a call not compared with the DNA. TRBV21-1 is described as a pseudogene. CDR3 length: 14 residues. CDR3 DNA sequence: TGTGCCAGCAGCAAAGCCAGACAGGGGGACATTCAGTACTTC. Protein product: CASSKARQGDIQYF.

This clone occurred many times. The V gene is TRBV9, the J gene TRBJ2-7; 10 bases align to TRBD1. The CDR3 has 14 residues. After removal of 2 bases from V and 6 bases from J, the junction contained 5 bases not matched to a gene. Germline CDR1 and CDR2: SGDLS and YYNGEE. In DNA form, the CDR3 reads TGTGCCAGCAGCGTCGGGACAGGGGCGGGCGAGCAGTACTTC. Encoded protein: CASSVGTGAGEQYF.

The rearrangement joins TRBV7-9 to TRBJ1-1; D call uncertain. The CDR3 extends over 15 amino acids. Deletions cut 3 bases from V and 2 bases from J, with 13 bases between. The germline CDR1 and CDR2 sequences are SEHNR and FQNEAQ (reference sequence). The CDR3 loop is CASSFHFHSNTEAFF. In DNA, the CDR3 is TGTGCCAGCAGCTTCCACTTCCACAGTAACACTGAAGCTTTCTTT.

J is TRBJ2-1 and V is TRBV9, with TRBD2 identical over 11 bases. The CDR3 is 20 amino acids. V lost 5 bases to trimming and J lost 0 bases; unmatched junction nucleotides: 16. Germline V CDR1 and CDR2: SGDLS, YYNGEE. The chain's CDR3 is CASSTIRPTSGVSSYNEQFF. The CDR3 nucleotides read TGTGCCAGCAGTACAATAAGGCCGACTAGCGGGGTCAGCTCCTACAATGAGCAGTTCTTC.

V usage is TRBV7-2 and J usage is TRBJ1-2; the match to TRBD1 covers 9 bases. The CDR3 sequence is 15 residues long. After removal of 1 base from V and 7 bases from J, the junction contained 7 bases not matched to a gene. CDR1 and CDR2 from the germline V gene are SGHTA and FQGNSA. For the CDR3, the DNA is TGTGCCAGCAGCTTAGGGCTGGGACAGGGCGTTGGCTACACCTTC. Amino acids: CASSLGLGQGVGYTF.

This clone turned up a few times. In the same sample, other DNA sequences code for this CDR3. The V gene is TRBV5-4, the J gene TRBJ2-3; TRBD2 is a possible D gene (5 bases). The CDR3 has 14 residues. Germline CDR1 reads SGHNT; CDR2 reads YYREEE (reference sequence). V shed 0 bases and J shed 0 bases, with 5 bases lying between them. This CDR3 reads CASSLAGSTDTQYF. For the CDR3, the DNA is TGTGCCAGCAGCTTGGCGGGGAGCACAGATACGCAGTATTTT.

The chain is built from TRBV19 and TRBJ1-1, with D unresolved. V was shortened by 7 bases and J by 1 base, with 19 bases between the two germline ends. CDR3 length: 16 amino acids. Per germline, CDR1 LNHDA and CDR2 SQIVND (reference sequence). CDR3: CASNNRFGGKNTEAFF. The CDR3 DNA sequence: TGTGCCAGTAACAATAGATTCGGAGGTAAGAACACTGAAGCTTTCTTT.

This clone has more than one count but fewer than ten. V usage is TRBV5-6 and J usage is TRBJ1-4; tentative D call: TRBD1 (5 bases). The germline gives CDR1 SGHDT, CDR2 YYEEEE. This CDR3 region has 14 residues. The V end was cut by 2 bases, the J end by 6 bases, with 11 bases between. This CDR3 reads CASSLGGADEKLFF. The CDR3 bases are TGTGCCAGCAGCTTAGGAGGGGCGGATGAAAAACTGTTTTTT. Supplemented by reference TRBV5-6 and TRBJ1-4, the full variable domain reads DAGVTQSPTHLIKTRGQQVTLRCSPKSGHDTVSWYQQALGQGPQFIFQYYEEEERQRGNFPDRFSGHQFPNYSSELNVNALLLGDSALYLCASSLGGADEKLFFGSGTQLSVL.

CDR3 in amino acids: CASSNQGTATNEKLFF. DNA for the CDR3: TGTGCCAGCAGCAATCAGGGCACTGCAACTAATGAAAAACTGTTTTTT. The chain joins TRBV7-9 to TRBJ1-4; perhaps TRBD1 as D (5 bases). V lost 5 bases and J 0 bases, leaving 13 bases between the germline ends. The CDR3 is made up of 16 amino acids. The V gene's germline CDR1 is SEHNR and CDR2 FQNEAQ (reference sequence).

The chain combines TRBV10-3 with TRBJ2-7; a weak D match, TRBD1 (6 bases). Trimming stripped 6 bases from V and 2 bases from J, with 11 bases between. The CDR3 is 13 residues long. Germline V lookup: CDR1 ENHRY, CDR2 SYGVKD. In DNA form, the CDR3 reads TGTGCCATCAGCAGGACAGATACCTACGAGCAGTACTTC. This encodes CAISRTDTYEQYF.

The CDR3 region is CASSRGGRAPTNFNYNEQFF. The CDR3 nucleotides read TGTGCCAGCAGCAGGGGCGGGAGGGCCCCCACTAACTTTAATTACAATGAGCAGTTCTTC. The J gene is TRBJ2-1, the V gene TRBV9; 9 bases align to TRBD2. This CDR3 spans 20 amino acids. Trimming cost V 4 bases and J 4 bases; bases outside gene matches: 21. Germline V CDR1 and CDR2: SGDLS, YYNGEE.